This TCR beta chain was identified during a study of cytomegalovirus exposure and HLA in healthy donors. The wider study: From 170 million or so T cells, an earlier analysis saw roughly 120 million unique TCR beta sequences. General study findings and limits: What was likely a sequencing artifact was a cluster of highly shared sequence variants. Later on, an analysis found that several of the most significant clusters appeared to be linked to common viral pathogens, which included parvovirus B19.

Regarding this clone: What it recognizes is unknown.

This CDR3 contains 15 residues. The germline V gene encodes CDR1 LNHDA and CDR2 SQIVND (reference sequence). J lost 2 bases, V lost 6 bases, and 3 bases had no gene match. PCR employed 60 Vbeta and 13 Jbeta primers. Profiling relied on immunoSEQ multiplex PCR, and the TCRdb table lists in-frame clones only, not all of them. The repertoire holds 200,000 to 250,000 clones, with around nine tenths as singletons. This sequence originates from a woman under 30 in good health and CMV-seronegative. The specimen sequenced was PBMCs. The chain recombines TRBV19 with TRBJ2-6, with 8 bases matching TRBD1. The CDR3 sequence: CASRPGGAGANVLTF. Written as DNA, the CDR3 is TGTGCCAGTAGACCAGGGGGCGCTGGGGCCAACGTCCTGACTTTC.